This TCR beta chain emerged from a study of PD-1 blockade in classical Hodgkin lymphoma. Study results and limitations: Healthy donors were reported to have higher baseline TCR diversity than newly diagnosed patients.

Of note for this clone: Its cognate antigen is unknown.

With V trimmed by 6 bases and J by 0 bases, 5 bases remained unmatched. This CDR3 contains 15 residues. Germline-derived CDR1 and CDR2 are SNHLY and FYNNEI. Time point given: newly diagnosed, previously untreated cHL patient sample. Assay: immunoSEQ multiplex PCR; the TCRdb copy retains only in-frame clones and omits some. The sample shows 16,000 or so clones, just under 85% of them seen only once. The sequence came from a human donor with classical Hodgkin lymphoma. Sequencing was performed on peripheral blood mononuclear cells (PBMCs). The chain couples TRBV2 to TRBJ2-3, with 8 positions matching TRBD2. The CDR3 protein is CASSSSGGSTDTQYF. As DNA, the CDR3 is TGTGCCAGCAGCTCGAGCGGGGGAAGCACAGATACGCAGTATTTT. The full variable domain, completed using reference TRBV2 and TRBJ2-3, is EPEVTQTPSHQVTQMGQEVILRCVPISNHLYFYWYRQILGQKVEFLVSFYNNEISEKSEIFDDQFSVERPDGSNFTLKIRSTKLEDSAMYFCASSSSGGSTDTQYFGPGTRLTVL.